A selection of T cell receptor beta chains follows, all from one sample in a study of cytomegalovirus exposure and HLA in healthy donors. Libraries were prepared by immunoSEQ multiplex PCR; TCRdb keeps only in-frame clonotypes and omits some of them. The table includes around 130,000 clones, about 85% detected once. The specimen was PBMCs. The source of these receptors is a boy between 5 and 17 years old in good health and CMV-seronegative. Each CDR3 is given with its conserved first and last residue.

V: TRBV5-1; J: TRBJ2-4; CDR3: CASSPGDRTIAKNIQYF
V: TRBV4-1; J: TRBJ2-2; CDR3: CASSQGRTVNTGELFF
V: TRBV6-1; J: TRBJ2-3; CDR3: CASSEGTGGWGTQYF
V: TRBV6-1; J: TRBJ2-3; CDR3: CASSETGQAGDTQYF
V: TRBV5-4; J: TRBJ2-7; CDR3: CASSLRAGAGYEQYF
V: TRBV2; J: TRBJ1-1; CDR3: CASSVPGTEAFF
V: TRBV7-9; J: TRBJ1-1; CDR3: CSSSWDSFLGSTEAFF
V: TRBV27; J: TRBJ1-3; CDR3: CASSFHSGNTIYF
V: TRBV4-1; J: TRBJ2-1; CDR3: CASSRFLGLAGEEQFF
V: TRBV7-9; J: TRBJ1-1; CDR3: CSSSFDRANTEAFF
V: TRBV5-4; J: TRBJ1-4; CDR3: CASSLLPAGEKLFF
V: TRBV19; J: TRBJ2-3; CDR3: CASSIAWTELDTQYF
V: TRBV5-5; J: TRBJ2-1; CDR3: CASAGTVEYNEQFF
V: TRBV23-1; J: TRBJ2-6; CDR3: CASAKGAVGANVLTF
V: TRBV25-1; J: TRBJ1-2; CDR3: CASSEVGMGGVGYGYTF
V: TRBV27; J: TRBJ2-5; CDR3: CASSLVDQETQYF
V: TRBV9; J: TRBJ1-2; CDR3: CASSVSTTGDLYGYTF
V: TRBV19; J: TRBJ1-1; CDR3: CASSISLRGNTEAFF
V: TRBV29-1; J: TRBJ1-1; CDR3: CSAAPTGKNTEAFF
V: TRBV10-3; J: TRBJ2-1; CDR3: CAVQTSVGHNEQFF
V: TRBV29-1; J: TRBJ2-1; CDR3: CSVSSGPGNEQFF
V: TRBV4-3; J: TRBJ2-3; CDR3: CASSPRGGEDTQYF
V: TRBV5-1; J: TRBJ2-7; CDR3: CASSKQPGQGTYEQYF
V: TRBV2; J: TRBJ1-1; CDR3: CASRMTGGRMNTEAFF
V: TRBV6-6; J: TRBJ1-3; CDR3: CASSYSRGGDGNTIYF
V: TRBV6-5; J: TRBJ2-7; CDR3: CASRGTGSSYEQYF
V: TRBV7-9; J: TRBJ2-1; CDR3: CASSPRRGPSYNEQFF
V: TRBV6-5; J: TRBJ2-1; CDR3: CASSYSISTYNEQFF
V: TRBV4-1; J: TRBJ2-3; CDR3: CASSQDRIAGGYTQYF
V: TRBV6-1; J: TRBJ1-5; CDR3: CASSIVRVSNQPQHF
V: TRBV18; J: TRBJ1-5; CDR3: CASSPVAAAISNQPQHF
V: TRBV10-1; J: TRBJ1-1; CDR3: CASRRDMNTEAFF
V: TRBV7-2; J: TRBJ2-3; CDR3: CASSRTATDTQYF
V: TRBV5-4; J: TRBJ2-1; CDR3: CASSTAGGGSYNEQFF
V: TRBV25-1; J: TRBJ2-3; CDR3: CASSAISGTGDTDTQYF
V: TRBV9; J: TRBJ2-5; CDR3: CASSPGGSSGETQYF
V: TRBV9; J: TRBJ2-1; CDR3: CASSVRGGLYNEQFF
V: TRBV6-5; J: TRBJ2-7; CDR3: CASSPGLAGEQYF
V: TRBV27; J: TRBJ1-3; CDR3: CASSRGVGNTIYF
V: TRBV7-9; J: TRBJ1-1; CDR3: CASSGGTAYTEAFF
V: TRBV4-1; J: TRBJ2-1; CDR3: CASSQAAGRMVDEQFF
V: TRBV11-3; J: TRBJ2-3; CDR3: CASSRDRAPDTQYF
V: TRBV28; J: TRBJ1-5; CDR3: CASRFLSQGIGQPQHF
V: TRBV7-9; J: TRBJ1-1; CDR3: CASSPDRGFTEAFF
V: TRBV7-2; J: TRBJ2-7; CDR3: CASSLSGGSYEQYF
V: TRBV5-6; J: TRBJ2-3; CDR3: CASSLGFSGGNTDTQYF
V: TRBV30; J: TRBJ2-7; CDR3: CAWTALAGGYEQYF
V: TRBV29-1; J: TRBJ2-1; CDR3: CSVGGLAGAYNEQFF
V: TRBV7-9; J: TRBJ2-5; CDR3: CASSLSGEETQYF
V: TRBV30; J: TRBJ1-1; CDR3: CAWSILEGNTEAFF
V: TRBV30; J: TRBJ1-1; CDR3: CAWDRGMLDEAFF
V: TRBV14; J: TRBJ2-7; CDR3: CASSQDRGRGYEQYF
V: TRBV9; J: TRBJ2-2; CDR3: CASSARLGQNTGELFF
V: TRBV30; J: TRBJ2-2; CDR3: CASSTTITGELFF